Described below is a single T cell receptor (beta chain) sequence and its context. Produced via immunoSEQ multiplex PCR; TCRdb's table is partial and in-frame only. This table has roughly 180,000 clones, about four fifths appearing once. V shed 4 bases, J shed 6 bases, and the junction held 6 bases outside the gene matches. Germline V gene sequence: CDR1 MNHEY, CDR2 SMNVEV (reference sequence). CDR3 size: 15 residues. The data originate from a study of blood T cell repertoires in COVID-19. Clinical history reported by participants formed the basis on which cohorts were assigned. This receptor was obtained from a woman aged 45-65 years in a cohort exposed to, infected with or recovered from COVID-19 (not recorded which). Sequenced: PBMCs or T cells enriched from blood (not recorded which). The chain is built from TRBV27 and TRBJ2-2, with 9 bases aligning to TRBD2. Written as DNA, the CDR3 is TGTGCCAGCAGTTGGAGCGCGGGGGGGCCCGGGGAGCTGTTTTTT. It specifies CASSWSAGGPGELFF.